This T cell receptor beta chain came from a study of T cell responses to AZD1222 COVID-19 vaccine. General study findings and limits: Clonal diversity was possibly underestimated; the donors were predominantly white British and more often female. Across the whole spike, CD4 TCRs peaked at regions 160-218 and 743-854. Rises in breadth and depth of Spike-specific TCRs came after two AZD1222 doses. Reportedly, close to half of spike-specific TCRs are directed against unmutated variant regions.

Clones were sequenced by immunoSEQ multiplex PCR, and TCRdb holds only the in-frame ones, with some missing. This table holds fewer than 150,000 clones, roughly 90% found once. From germline, CDR1 is LNHDA and CDR2 SQIVND (reference sequence). V was pared by 7 bases and J by 0 bases, with 13 bases between. This CDR3 comprises 15 residues. As regards this clone: Its antigen is unidentified.

The TCR comes from an adult who received the AZD1222 COVID-19 vaccine. This rearrangement joins TRBV19 to TRBJ1-3; D is unclear. Specimen: peripheral blood, collected 28 days after the second AZD1222 dose. The chain's CDR3 is CASTKTDFSGNTIYF. In DNA form, the CDR3 reads TGTGCCAGTACCAAGACTGATTTCTCTGGAAACACCATATATTTT.